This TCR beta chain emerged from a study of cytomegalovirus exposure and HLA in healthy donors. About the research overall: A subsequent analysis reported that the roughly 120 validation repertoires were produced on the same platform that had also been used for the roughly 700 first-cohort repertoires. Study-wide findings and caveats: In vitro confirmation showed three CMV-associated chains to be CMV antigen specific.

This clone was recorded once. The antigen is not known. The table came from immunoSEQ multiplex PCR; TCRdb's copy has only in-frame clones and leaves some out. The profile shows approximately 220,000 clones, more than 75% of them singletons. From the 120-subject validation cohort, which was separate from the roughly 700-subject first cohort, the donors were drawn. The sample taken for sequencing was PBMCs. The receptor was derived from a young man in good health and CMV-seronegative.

CDR3: CASSLEAGQILNTGELFF. DNA of the CDR3: TGTGCCAGCAGCTTGGAGGCGGGACAGATCCTGAACACCGGGGAGCTGTTTTTT. The chain recombines TRBV5-4 with TRBJ2-2, with TRBD1 as a possible D gene (7 bases). Trimming cost V 0 bases and J 1 base, with 16 bases left between them. CDR3 length: 18 amino acids. Germline assignment: CDR1 SGHNT and CDR2 YYREEE (reference sequence).